This record concerns one T cell receptor (beta chain) sequence. The antigen is not known. These data are taken from a study of T cells in Graves' hyperthyroidism and ophthalmopathy. PBMCs were collected from an approximately 10 ml volume of fresh peripheral blood. General study findings and limits: Within blood appeared most thyroid clonotypes that had expanded above 0.001. Ophthalmopathy was predicted by the model a median of 6.5 months ahead of onset.

The CDR3 is made up of 13 amino acids. Germline CDR1 DFQATT, CDR2 SNEGSKA (reference sequence). V lost 5 bases to trimming and J lost 5 bases; unmatched junction nucleotides: 7. The CDR3 regions of TCR beta were amplified from RNA transcripts. The TCR CDR3 was amplified in a first-round RT-PCR using the HTBI primer set. TCRdb re-called the multiplex PCR reads through MiXCR, storing one row per CDR3 protein. The table includes some 510,000 distinct CDR3 sequences, under 25% detected once. What was sequenced was blood. This sequence joins TRBV20-1 and TRBJ2-7; TRBD1 aligns across 9 bases. This clonotype was sampled from a man younger than 35 with Graves' hyperthyroidism. The CDR3 reads CSAPRTGDHEQYF. The CDR3 DNA reads TGCAGTGCTCCAAGGACAGGGGACCACGAGCAGTACTTC.